Listed below are T cell receptor beta chains from one sample, sequenced in a study of T cells in Graves' hyperthyroidism and ophthalmopathy. TCRdb passed the multiplex PCR reads through MiXCR, listing each CDR3 protein once. The repertoire holds 550,000 to 800,000 distinct CDR3 sequences, with 16% as singletons. The specimen was blood. The receptors were sampled from a man between 18 and 29 years old with Graves' hyperthyroidism. Each CDR3 is given with its conserved first and last residue. D genes are given only for firm matches. Clone size is not always given. Where it is, it says once, few, many or a class for expanded clones.

abundance	d_gene	v_gene	j_gene	CDR3nt	CDR3aa
-	-	TRBV20-1	TRBJ1-2	TGCAGTGCTAGAGTAGAGGGATCGGGCTATGGCTACACCTTC	CSARVEGSGYGYTF
few	-	TRBV24-1	TRBJ2-5	TGTGCCACCAGTGATTCCCTACGAGGGAGCGGGCAGACCCAGTACTTC	CATSDSLRGSGQTQYF
-	-	TRBV28	TRBJ1-4	TGTGCCAGCAGTTCACCCCACCAGGGTACGGGCGAAAAACTGTTTTTT	CASSSPHQGTGEKLFF
-	-	TRBV24-1	TRBJ2-3	TGTGCCACCAGTGGTAGTCTTGCCCCAGATACGCAGTATTTT	CATSGSLAPDTQYF
-	-	TRBV30	TRBJ1-1	TGTGCCTGGAGTGTACCGTTCTGGGGCAGGGTATGGGCTTTCTTT	CAWSVPFWGRVWAFF
-	TRBD2	TRBV6-1	TRBJ2-7	TGTGCCAGCAGTTCCGGGACTAGCGGGAGGCACGAGCAGTACTTC	CASSSGTSGRHEQYF
few	-	TRBV13	TRBJ1-1	TGTGCCAGCAGCTTAGTCGCCCTCCATGAAGCTTTCTTT	CASSLVALHEAFF
few	-	TRBV5-1	TRBJ1-2	TGCGCCAGCAGCTTGACAGGGTCAGACTATGGCTACACCTTC	CASSLTGSDYGYTF
-	TRBD2	TRBV10-3	TRBJ2-5	TGTGCCATCAGTACACCCAAGACTAGCGGGAATTTGGGAGAGACCCAGTACTTC	CAISTPKTSGNLGETQYF
-	-	TRBV28	TRBJ2-1	TGTGCCAGCAGTCCAGGAGGGCAGTCCTACAATGAGCAGTTCTTC	CASSPGGQSYNEQFF
once	-	TRBV9	TRBJ2-7	TGTGCCAGCAGCGTAGATTGGGGGCGTAGTTACGAGCAGTACTTC	CASSVDWGRSYEQYF
many	TRBD2	TRBV7-9	TRBJ2-4	TGTGCCAGCAGCTTAGTGGCGTCGGCGGGAGACCCCCAAAACATTCAGTACTTC	CASSLVASAGDPQNIQYF
-	-	TRBV27	TRBJ1-6	TGTGCCAGCAGTTTAACGGGGGGCAAAGTTTCACCCCTCCACTTT	CASSLTGGKVSPLHF
-	-	TRBV19	TRBJ1-1	TGTGCCACCCAGGCGACCATGAACACTGAAGCTTTCTTT	CATQATMNTEAFF
few	-	TRBV7-2	TRBJ2-6	TGTGCCAGCAGCTTAACAGCTGGGGCCAACGTCCTGACTTTC	CASSLTAGANVLTF
-	TRBD1	TRBV7-9	TRBJ2-7	TGTGCCAGCAGCTTATATATTTCCGGGACAGGGGAGCCCTACGAGCAGTACTTC	CASSLYISGTGEPYEQYF
few	-	TRBV3-1	TRBJ2-3	TGTGCCAGCAGCCAACGCAGGGGCAGGACAGATACGCAGTATTTT	CASSQRRGRTDTQYF
-	TRBD2	TRBV5-1	TRBJ2-1	TGCGCCAGCAGCCTCAGCCCTAGCGGGAGTGTCGATGAGCAGTTCTTC	CASSLSPSGSVDEQFF
many	TRBD2	TRBV7-2	TRBJ2-7	TGTGCCAGCAGCTCCCGACTAGCGGGGGCCTACGAGCAGTACTTC	CASSSRLAGAYEQYF
-	TRBD2	TRBV7-9	TRBJ2-3	TGTGCCAGCAGCTGGTTAGCGGGAACCACAGATACGCAGTATTTT	CASSWLAGTTDTQYF
many	TRBD2	TRBV27	TRBJ2-1	TGTGCCAGCAGTGGGGAGGGACTTGGCTCCTACAATGAGCAGTTCTTC	CASSGEGLGSYNEQFF
-	-	TRBV28	TRBJ1-5	TGTGCCAGCAACGCTCAGGGTACCTTTATCAATCAGCCCCAGCATTTT	CASNAQGTFINQPQHF
-	TRBD2	TRBV28	TRBJ2-3	TGTGCCAGCATGGGGGGGGTCACAGATACGCAGTATTTT	CASMGGVTDTQYF
many	-	TRBV28	TRBJ2-2	TGTGCCAGCAGTTGGGGCGGCGGGGAGCTGTTTTTT	CASSWGGGELFF
few	-	TRBV20-1	TRBJ2-7	TGCAGTGCTAGAAAGGGATTTTCCTACGAGCAGTACTTC	CSARKGFSYEQYF
few	-	TRBV7-9	TRBJ2-6	-	CATAYVGAGANVLAF
many	TRBD2	TRBV7-2	TRBJ2-3	TGTGCCAGCAGACTAAGGGGGGGACTAGCGGGAGGAAGCACAGATACGCAGTATTTT	CASRLRGGLAGGSTDTQYF
-	TRBD2	TRBV7-9	TRBJ2-7	TGTGCCAGCAGCTTAAGGCTAGCGGGAGACGACGAGCAGTACTTC	CASSLRLAGDDEQYF
few	-	TRBV2	TRBJ1-6	TGTGCCAGCAGTGAAGAGGCCAGGGGAACTTCACCCCTCCACTTT	CASSEEARGTSPLHF
few	TRBD1	TRBV20-1	TRBJ2-4	TGCAGTGCCCGAGGAGGGGACAGGGGAGCCAAAAACATTCAGTACTTC	CSARGGDRGAKNIQYF
-	TRBD1	TRBV9	TRBJ2-1	TGTGCCAGCAGCGAGGGGGGACAGGGGGCCAATGAGCAGTTCTTC	CASSEGGQGANEQFF
few	-	TRBV6-5	TRBJ1-2	TGTGCCAGCAGTTACTACCGGCGGACAGACGTAAACTATGGCTACACCTTC	CASSYYRRTDVNYGYTF
-	TRBD2	TRBV19	TRBJ2-7	TGTGCCAGTAGTATTGTGGGCGGGAGCCACGAGCAGTACTTC	CASSIVGGSHEQYF
many	TRBD1	TRBV12-5	TRBJ1-1	TGTGCTAGTGGTTGGGAGACAGGGCAAAGTGAAGCTTTCTTT	CASGWETGQSEAFF
-	-	TRBV6-1	TRBJ2-3	TGTGCCAGCAACCAAAGGGTCGGGGGAGATACGCAGTATTTT	CASNQRVGGDTQYF
few	TRBD1	TRBV20-1	TRBJ1-1	TGCAGTGCTAGGATACAGGGGTCGATGAACACTGAAGCTTTCTTT	CSARIQGSMNTEAFF
-	TRBD2	TRBV5-1	TRBJ2-7	TGTGCCAGCGGGGGGGGGGGGGGGGGGCAGGCCGACGAGCAGTACTTC	CASGGGGGGQADEQYF
-	TRBD1	TRBV20-1	TRBJ1-2	TGCAGTGCAATGATCCGGGACAGGGTGCCCTATGGCTACACCTTC	CSAMIRDRVPYGYTF
-	-	TRBV12-3/TRBV12-4	TRBJ2-7	TGTGCCAGCAGGCCGGGATTTGGTAGGGTCGAGCAGTACTTC	CASRPGFGRVEQYF
few	TRBD1	TRBV24-1	TRBJ2-5	TGTGCCACCACCCCCGCATACAGGGGGCAAGAGACCCAGTACTTC	CATTPAYRGQETQYF
-	TRBD1	TRBV20-1	TRBJ1-5	TGCAGTGCTGGAAACCGACGGGACAGGGGGTCTCAGCCCCAGCATTTT	CSAGNRRDRGSQPQHF
-	TRBD2	TRBV19	TRBJ2-1	TGTGCCAGTAGTATAGATGGACTAGACTCCAATGAGCAGTTCTTC	CASSIDGLDSNEQFF
many	TRBD2	TRBV7-9	TRBJ2-3	TGTGCCAGCAGCTTGGGACTAGCGGTAGATACGCAGTATTTT	CASSLGLAVDTQYF
once	TRBD1	TRBV20-1	TRBJ1-4	TGCAGTGCTAGAGTAGGGACAGATATTAATGAAAAACTGTTTTTT	CSARVGTDINEKLFF
-	-	TRBV7-9	TRBJ1-2	TGTGCCAGCAGCTTAGCGGGGTGGGACTATGGCCACACCTTC	CASSLAGWDYGHTF